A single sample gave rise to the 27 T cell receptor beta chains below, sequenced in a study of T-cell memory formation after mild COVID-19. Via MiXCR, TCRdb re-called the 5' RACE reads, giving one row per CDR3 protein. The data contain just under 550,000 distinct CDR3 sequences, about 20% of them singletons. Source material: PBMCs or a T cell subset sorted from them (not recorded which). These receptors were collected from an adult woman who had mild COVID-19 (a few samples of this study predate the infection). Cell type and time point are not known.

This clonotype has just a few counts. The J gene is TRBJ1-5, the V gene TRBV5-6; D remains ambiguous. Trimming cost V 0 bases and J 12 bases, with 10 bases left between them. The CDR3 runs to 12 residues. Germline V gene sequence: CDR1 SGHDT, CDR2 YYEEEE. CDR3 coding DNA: TGTGCCAGCAGCTTGGGGCAGCTGAGCCAGCATTTT. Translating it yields CASSLGQLSQHF.

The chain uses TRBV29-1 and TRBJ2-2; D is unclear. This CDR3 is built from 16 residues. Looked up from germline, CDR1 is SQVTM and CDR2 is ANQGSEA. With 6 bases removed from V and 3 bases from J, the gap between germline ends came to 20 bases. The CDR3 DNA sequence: TGCAGCGTCGTCCGTTGGGGAATGGATGACACCGGGGAGCTGTTTTTT. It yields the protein CSVVRWGMDDTGELFF.

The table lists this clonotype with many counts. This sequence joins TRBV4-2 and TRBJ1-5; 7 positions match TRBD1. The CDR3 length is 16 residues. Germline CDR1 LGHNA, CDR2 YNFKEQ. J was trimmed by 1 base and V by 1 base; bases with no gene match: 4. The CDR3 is CASSQGVQGSNQPQHF. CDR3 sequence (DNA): TGTGCCAGCAGCCAAGGGGTACAGGGGAGCAATCAGCCCCAGCATTTT.

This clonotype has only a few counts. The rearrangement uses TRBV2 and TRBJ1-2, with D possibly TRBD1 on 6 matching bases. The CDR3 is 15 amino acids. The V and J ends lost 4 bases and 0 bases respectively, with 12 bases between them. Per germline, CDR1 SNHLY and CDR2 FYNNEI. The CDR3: CASSGGQPANYGYTF. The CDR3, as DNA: TGTGCCAGCAGTGGCGGACAGCCCGCTAACTATGGCTACACCTTC.

In nucleotides, the CDR3 is TGCGCCAGCAGCTACCCGACGGGACAGATGAACACTGAAGCTTTCTTT. It codes for CASSYPTGQMNTEAFF. The gene calls are TRBV5-1 and TRBJ1-1, with TRBD1 identical over 7 bases. The length of the CDR3 is 16 residues. Looked up from germline, CDR1 is SGHRS and CDR2 is YFSETQ. V trimming: 3 bases; J trimming: 0 bases; junction bases outside the gene matches: 8.

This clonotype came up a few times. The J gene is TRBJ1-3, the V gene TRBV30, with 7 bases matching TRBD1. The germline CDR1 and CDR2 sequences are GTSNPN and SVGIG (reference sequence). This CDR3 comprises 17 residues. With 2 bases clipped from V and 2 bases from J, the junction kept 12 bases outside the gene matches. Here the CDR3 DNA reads TGTGCCTGGAGTACCACTCGGACAGGAGGCACTGGAAACACCATATATTTT. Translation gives CAWSTTRTGGTGNTIYF. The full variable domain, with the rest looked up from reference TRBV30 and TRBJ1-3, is SQTIHQWPATLVQPVGSPLSLECTVEGTSNPNLYWYRQAAGRGLQLLFYSVGIGQISSEVPQNLSASRPQDRQFILSSKKLLLSDSGFYLCAWSTTRTGGTGNTIYFGEGSWLTVV.

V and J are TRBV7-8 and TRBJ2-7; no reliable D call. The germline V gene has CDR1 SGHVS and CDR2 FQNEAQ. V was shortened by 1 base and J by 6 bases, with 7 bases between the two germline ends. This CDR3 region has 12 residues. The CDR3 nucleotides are TGTGCCAGCAGCTTAGGGTTTGGCGAGCAGTACTTC. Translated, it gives CASSLGFGEQYF.

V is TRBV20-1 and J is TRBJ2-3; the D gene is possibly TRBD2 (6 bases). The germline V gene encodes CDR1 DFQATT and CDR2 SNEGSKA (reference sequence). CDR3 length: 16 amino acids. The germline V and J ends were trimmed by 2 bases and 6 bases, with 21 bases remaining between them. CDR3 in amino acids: CSARPGRRGKWDTQYF. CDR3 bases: TGCAGTGCTAGACCGGGCCGTCGGGGGAAGTGGGATACGCAGTATTTT.

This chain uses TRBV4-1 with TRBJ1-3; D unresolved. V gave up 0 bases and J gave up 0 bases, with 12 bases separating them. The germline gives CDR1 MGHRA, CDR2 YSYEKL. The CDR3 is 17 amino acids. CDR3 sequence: CASSQEAWRGSGNTIYF. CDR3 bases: TGCGCCAGCAGCCAAGAAGCGTGGCGCGGCTCTGGAAACACCATATATTTT.

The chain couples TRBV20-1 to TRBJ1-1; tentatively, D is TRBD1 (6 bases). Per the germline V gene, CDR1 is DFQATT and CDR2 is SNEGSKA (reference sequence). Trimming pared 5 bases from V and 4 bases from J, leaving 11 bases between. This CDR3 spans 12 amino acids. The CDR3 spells CSAYTGSTEAFF. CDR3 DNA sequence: TGCAGTGCTTATACAGGGTCCACTGAAGCTTTCTTT.

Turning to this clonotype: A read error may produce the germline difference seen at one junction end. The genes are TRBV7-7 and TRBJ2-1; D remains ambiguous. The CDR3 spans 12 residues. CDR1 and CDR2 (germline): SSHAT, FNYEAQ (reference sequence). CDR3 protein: CASSRIHNEQFF. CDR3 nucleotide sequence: TGTGCTAGCAGCCGGATCCACAATGAGCAGTTCTTC.

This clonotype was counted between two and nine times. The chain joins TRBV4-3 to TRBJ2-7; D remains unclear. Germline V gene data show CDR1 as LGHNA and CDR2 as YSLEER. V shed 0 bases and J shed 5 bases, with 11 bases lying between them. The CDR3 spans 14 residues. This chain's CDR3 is CASSQDLAGDEQYF. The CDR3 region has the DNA TGCGCCAGCAGCCAAGATCTCGCAGGAGACGAGCAGTACTTC.

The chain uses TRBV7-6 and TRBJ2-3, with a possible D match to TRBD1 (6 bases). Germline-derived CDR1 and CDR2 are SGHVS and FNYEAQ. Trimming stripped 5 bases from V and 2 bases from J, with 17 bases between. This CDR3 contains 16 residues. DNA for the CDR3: TGTGCCAGCAGCCACCTCGGGATGGGGGCCACAGATACGCAGTATTTT. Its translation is CASSHLGMGATDTQYF.

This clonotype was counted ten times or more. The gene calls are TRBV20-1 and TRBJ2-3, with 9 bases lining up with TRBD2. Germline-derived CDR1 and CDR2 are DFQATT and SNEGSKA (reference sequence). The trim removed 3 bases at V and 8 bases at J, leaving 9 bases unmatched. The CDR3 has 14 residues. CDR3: CSASIAGVVSTQYF. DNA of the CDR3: TGCAGTGCTAGCATAGCGGGAGTAGTGAGTACGCAGTATTTT.

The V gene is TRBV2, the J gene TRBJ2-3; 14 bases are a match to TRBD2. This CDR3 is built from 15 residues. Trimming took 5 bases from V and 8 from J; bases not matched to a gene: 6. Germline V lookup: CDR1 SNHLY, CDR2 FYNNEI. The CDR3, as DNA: TGTGCCAGCAGTCTGACTAGCGGGGGGGTCCCTACGCAGTATTTT. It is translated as CASSLTSGGVPTQYF.

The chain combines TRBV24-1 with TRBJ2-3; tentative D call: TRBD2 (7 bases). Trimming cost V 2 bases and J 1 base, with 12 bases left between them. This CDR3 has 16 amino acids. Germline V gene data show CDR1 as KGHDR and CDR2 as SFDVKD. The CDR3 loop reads CATSDYKGGGTDTQYF. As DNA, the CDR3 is TGTGCCACCAGTGATTATAAAGGGGGGGGCACAGATACGCAGTATTTT.

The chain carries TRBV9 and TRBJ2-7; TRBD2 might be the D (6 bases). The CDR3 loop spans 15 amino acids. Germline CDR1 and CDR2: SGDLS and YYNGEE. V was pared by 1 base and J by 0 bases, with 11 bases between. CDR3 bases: TGTGCCAGCAGCGTATCAGGCGGGGCCTCCTACGAGCAGTACTTC. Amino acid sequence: CASSVSGGASYEQYF. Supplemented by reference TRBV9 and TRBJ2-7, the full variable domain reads DSGVTQTPKHLITATGQRVTLRCSPRSGDLSVYWYQQSLDQGLQFLIQYYNGEERAKGNILERFSAQQFPDLHSELNLSSLELGDSALYFCASSVSGGASYEQYFGPGTRLTVT.

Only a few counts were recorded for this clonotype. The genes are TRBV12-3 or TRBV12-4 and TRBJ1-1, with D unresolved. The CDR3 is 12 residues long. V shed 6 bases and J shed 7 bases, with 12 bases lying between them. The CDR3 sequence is CASSPDWIEAFF. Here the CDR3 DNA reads TGTGCCAGCAGCCCCGACTGGATTGAAGCTTTCTTT.

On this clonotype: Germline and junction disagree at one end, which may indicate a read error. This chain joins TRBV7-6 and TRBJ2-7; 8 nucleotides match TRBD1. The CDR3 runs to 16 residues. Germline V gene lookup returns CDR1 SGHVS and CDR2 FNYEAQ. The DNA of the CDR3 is TGTGCCATCAGCTCATCCGGGACAGGATTCCCCTACGAGCAGTACTTC. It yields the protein CAISSSGTGFPYEQYF.

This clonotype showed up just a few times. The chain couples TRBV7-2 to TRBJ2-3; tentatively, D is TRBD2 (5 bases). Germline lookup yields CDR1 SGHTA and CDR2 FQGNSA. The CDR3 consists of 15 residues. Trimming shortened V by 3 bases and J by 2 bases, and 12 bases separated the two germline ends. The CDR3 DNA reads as TGTGCCAGCAGCTTCACTAGAGCGACCACAGATACGCAGTATTTT. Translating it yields CASSFTRATTDTQYF.

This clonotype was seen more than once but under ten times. This chain's CDR3 is CASSESRTIGNTIYF. DNA for the CDR3: TGTGCCAGCAGTGAATCGAGGACAATAGGAAACACCATATATTTT. The chain employs TRBV25-1 and TRBJ1-3; maybe TRBD1 (5 bases). The CDR3 loop spans 15 amino acids. Per germline, CDR1 MGHDK and CDR2 SYGVNS. Deletions cut 1 base from V and 4 bases from J, with 11 bases between.

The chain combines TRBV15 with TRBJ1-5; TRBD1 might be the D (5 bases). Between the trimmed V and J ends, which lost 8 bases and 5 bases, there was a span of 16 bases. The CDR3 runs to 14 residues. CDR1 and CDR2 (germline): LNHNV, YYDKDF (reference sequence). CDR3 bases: TGTGCCACCTCCTTACTTCCGGGACATCAGCCCCAGCATTTT. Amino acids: CATSLLPGHQPQHF.

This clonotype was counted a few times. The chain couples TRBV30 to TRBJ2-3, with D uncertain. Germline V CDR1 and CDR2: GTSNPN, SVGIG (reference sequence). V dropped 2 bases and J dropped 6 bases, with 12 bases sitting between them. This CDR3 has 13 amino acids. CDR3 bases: TGTGCCTGGAGTCCTACCCACACTGATACGCAGTATTTT. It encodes CAWSPTHTDTQYF.

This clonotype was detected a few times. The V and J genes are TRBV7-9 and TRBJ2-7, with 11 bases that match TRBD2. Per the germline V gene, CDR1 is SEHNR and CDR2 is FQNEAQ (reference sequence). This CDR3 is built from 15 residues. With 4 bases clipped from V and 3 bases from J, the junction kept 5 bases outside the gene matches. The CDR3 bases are TGTGCCAGCAGCTCTACGACTAGCGGGAACTACGAGCAGTACTTC. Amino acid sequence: CASSSTTSGNYEQYF.

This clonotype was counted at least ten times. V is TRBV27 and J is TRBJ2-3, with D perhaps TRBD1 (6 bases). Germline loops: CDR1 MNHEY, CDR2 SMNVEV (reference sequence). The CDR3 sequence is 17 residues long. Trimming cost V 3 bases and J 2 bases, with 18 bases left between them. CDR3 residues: CASSFTGGSLFTDTQYF. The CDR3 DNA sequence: TGTGCCAGCAGTTTCACTGGGGGCTCCCTCTTCACAGATACGCAGTATTTT.

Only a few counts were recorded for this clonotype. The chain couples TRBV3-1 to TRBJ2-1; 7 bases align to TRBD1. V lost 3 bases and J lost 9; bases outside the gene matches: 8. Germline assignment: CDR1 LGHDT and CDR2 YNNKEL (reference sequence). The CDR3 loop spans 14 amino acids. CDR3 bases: TGTGCCAGCAGCCAGTTAGGGGGCGAGGTTGAGCAGTTCTTC. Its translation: CASSQLGGEVEQFF.

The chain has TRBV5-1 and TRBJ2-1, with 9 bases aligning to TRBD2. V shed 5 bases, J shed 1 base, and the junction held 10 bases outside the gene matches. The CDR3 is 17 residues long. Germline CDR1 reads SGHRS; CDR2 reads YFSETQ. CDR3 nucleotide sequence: TGCGCCAGCAGGGCAGCGGGGGGAGCCCAGTCCTACAATGAGCAGTTCTTC. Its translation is CASRAAGGAQSYNEQFF.